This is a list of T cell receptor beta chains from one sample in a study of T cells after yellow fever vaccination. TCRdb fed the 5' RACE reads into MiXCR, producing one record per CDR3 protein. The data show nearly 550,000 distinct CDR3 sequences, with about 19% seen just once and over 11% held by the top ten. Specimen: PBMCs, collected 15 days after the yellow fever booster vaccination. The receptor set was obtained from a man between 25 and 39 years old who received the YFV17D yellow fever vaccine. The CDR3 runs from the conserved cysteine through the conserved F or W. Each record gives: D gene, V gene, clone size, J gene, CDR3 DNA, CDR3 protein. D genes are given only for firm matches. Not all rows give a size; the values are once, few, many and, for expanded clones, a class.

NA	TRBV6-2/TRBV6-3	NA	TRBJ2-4	TGTGCCAGCAGCCTCGACTCCGGTATTTCCTACTTC	CASSLDSGISYF
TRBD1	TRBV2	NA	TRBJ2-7	TGTGCCAGCAGCCGACAGGGCCCCTACGAGCAGTACTTC	CASSRQGPYEQYF
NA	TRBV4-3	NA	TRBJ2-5	TGCGCCAGCAGCCAGTCTAGGGGGGAGACCCAGTACTTC	CASSQSRGETQYF
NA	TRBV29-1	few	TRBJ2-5	TGCAGCGTTGGGGTGCCCCGGGGGACCCAGTACTTC	CSVGVPRGTQYF
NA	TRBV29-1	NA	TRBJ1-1	TGCAGCGTTGAGGGGAGGGTCGCGAACACTGAAGCTTTCTTT	CSVEGRVANTEAFF
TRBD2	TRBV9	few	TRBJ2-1	TGTGCCAGCAGCCCCCGACTAGCGGGGATGGTCAATGAGCAGTTCTTC	CASSPRLAGMVNEQFF
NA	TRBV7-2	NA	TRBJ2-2	TGTGCCAGCAGCTTAGCGCGCTATGCCGGGGAGCTGTTTTTT	CASSLARYAGELFF
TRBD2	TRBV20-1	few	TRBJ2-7	TGCAGTGCTAGAGATCCTTGGGAGAGCGGGAGTGGCTACGAGCAGTACTTC	CSARDPWESGSGYEQYF
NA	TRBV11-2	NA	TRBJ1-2	TGTGCCAGCAGCCCTAGCGGTGCCTATGGCGACACCTTC	CASSPSGAYGDTF
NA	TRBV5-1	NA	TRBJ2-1	TGCGCCAGCAGCTTAGGATCCCCTTATGGGAATGAGCAGTTCTTC	CASSLGSPYGNEQFF
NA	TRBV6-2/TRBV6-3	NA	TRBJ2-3	TGTGCCAGCAGTTATGAATTGTCGGCTAGATGGGATACGCAGTATTTT	CASSYELSARWDTQYF
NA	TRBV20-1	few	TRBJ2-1	TGCAGTGCTAGAGATCAGGGAAGAGAGCAGTTCTTC	CSARDQGREQFF
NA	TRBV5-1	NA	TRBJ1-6	TGCGCCAGCAGCTTGGAACGTCTTTCACCCCTCCACTTT	CASSLERLSPLHF
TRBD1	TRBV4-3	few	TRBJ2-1	TGCGCCAGCAGCCAAGAAGGGGGCTTTGAGCAGTTCTTC	CASSQEGGFEQFF
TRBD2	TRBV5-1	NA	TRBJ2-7	TGCGCCAGCAACTTAGCGGGCGGCTCCTACGAGCAGTACTTC	CASNLAGGSYEQYF
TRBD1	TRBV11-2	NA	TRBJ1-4	TGTGCCAGCATCCAGGGGGGGGGAAAACTGTTTTTT	CASIQGGGKLFF
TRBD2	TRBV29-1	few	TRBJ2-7	TGCAGCGTAATTTCGACTAGCGGGAGCTACGAGCAGTACTTC	CSVISTSGSYEQYF
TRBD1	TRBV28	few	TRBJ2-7	TGTGCCAGCAGCCCGGGGACAGTTCCCTACGAGCAGTACTTC	CASSPGTVPYEQYF
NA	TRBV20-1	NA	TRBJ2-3	TGCAGTGCCCAAACACCTCTAGCGATAAGCACAGATACGCAGTATTTT	CSAQTPLAISTDTQYF
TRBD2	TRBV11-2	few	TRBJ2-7	TGTGCCAGCAGCTTAAGTTTGGGGGTAGCGGGAGGACCCCCTCGCTACGAGCAGTACTTC	CASSLSLGVAGGPPRYEQYF
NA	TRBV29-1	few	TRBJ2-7	TGCAGCGTTGAAGGGACAGGGACGGGAGGCCGGGAGCAGTACTTC	CSVEGTGTGGREQYF
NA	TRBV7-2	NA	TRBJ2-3	TGTGCCAGCAGCCCTCCCAGTCCTACGCAGTATTTT	CASSPPSPTQYF
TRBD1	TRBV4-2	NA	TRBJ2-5	TGTGCCAGCAGCCAAGCGGACAGGGGGAGAGAGACCCAGTACTTC	CASSQADRGRETQYF
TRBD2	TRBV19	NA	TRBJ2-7	TGTGCCAGTAGTTCATGGACTAGCGGGAGAGAGGAGCAGTACTTC	CASSSWTSGREEQYF
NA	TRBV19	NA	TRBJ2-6	TGTGCCAGTAGTATCGGGGCTGGGGCCAACGTCCTGACTTTC	CASSIGAGANVLTF
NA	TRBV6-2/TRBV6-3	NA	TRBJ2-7	TGTGCCAGCAGTCCAGTGTCGGGTTACGAGCAGTACTTC	CASSPVSGYEQYF
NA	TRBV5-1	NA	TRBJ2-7	TGCGCCAGCAGGGGTGTGGGTGAGCAGTACTTC	CASRGVGEQYF
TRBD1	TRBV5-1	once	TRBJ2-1	TGCGCCAGCAGCTTGGATCCAGGGACAGGCCCCTACAATGAGCAGTTCTTC	CASSLDPGTGPYNEQFF
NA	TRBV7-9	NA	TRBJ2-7	TGTGCCAGCAGTGGACAATGGGTGCAGTACTTC	CASSGQWVQYF
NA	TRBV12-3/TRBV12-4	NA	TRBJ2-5	TGTGCCAGCAGTCGCGGGGCCGAGGAGACCCAGTACTTC	CASSRGAEETQYF
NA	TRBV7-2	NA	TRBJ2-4	TGTGCCAGCACTGGCAAAAACATTCAGTACTTC	CASTGKNIQYF
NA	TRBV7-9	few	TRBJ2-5	TGTGCCAGCACCATCGGGCAGGGCTTGGCGGCAGAGACCCAGTACTTC	CASTIGQGLAAETQYF
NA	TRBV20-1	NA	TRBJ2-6	TGCAGTGCTGGGATGTCTGGGGCCAACGTCCTGACTTTC	CSAGMSGANVLTF
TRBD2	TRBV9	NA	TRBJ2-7	TGTGCCAGCAGCCTAACAGATTGGACTAGCGGGAGGGCTAGGCAGTACTTC	CASSLTDWTSGRARQYF
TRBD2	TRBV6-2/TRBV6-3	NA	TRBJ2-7	TGTGCCAGCAGGCTAGCGGGAGCGGTCGAGCAGTACTTC	CASRLAGAVEQYF
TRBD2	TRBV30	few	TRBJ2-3	TGTGCCTGGAGTGTTATGGCGGGAGGTGGAGATACGCAGTATTTT	CAWSVMAGGGDTQYF
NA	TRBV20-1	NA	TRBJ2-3	TGCAGTGCTAGATGGGGCACAGATACGCAGTATTTT	CSARWGTDTQYF
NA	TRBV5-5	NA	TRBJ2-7	TGTGCCAGCACCGGCGGGGATAACTACGAGCAGTACTTC	CASTGGDNYEQYF
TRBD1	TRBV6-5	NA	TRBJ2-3	TGTGCCAGCAGGTATATTCGGACAGGGGGCTTGGATACGCAGTATTTT	CASRYIRTGGLDTQYF
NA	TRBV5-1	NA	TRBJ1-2	TGCGCCAGCAGCTTGGACACCCTTAACTATGGCTACACCTTC	CASSLDTLNYGYTF
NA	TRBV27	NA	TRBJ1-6	TGTGCCAGCGGATCTAACCCGGCTGGTAATAATTCACCCCTCCACTTT	CASGSNPAGNNSPLHF
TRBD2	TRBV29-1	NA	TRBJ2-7	TGCAGCGTTTTGAGCGGGAAGGGCTACGAGCAGTACTTC	CSVLSGKGYEQYF
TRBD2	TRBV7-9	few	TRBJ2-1	TGTGCCAGCAGCTATGGGGCTAGCGGGGCCTCCTACAATGAGCAGTTCTTC	CASSYGASGASYNEQFF
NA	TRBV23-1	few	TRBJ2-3	TGCGCCAGCAGTCAATCGCTTAGCGGAATCACAGATACGCAGTATTTT	CASSQSLSGITDTQYF
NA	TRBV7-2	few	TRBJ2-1	TGTGCCAGCAGCTTCTCCACGGGTCTCTACAATGAGCAGTTCTTC	CASSFSTGLYNEQFF
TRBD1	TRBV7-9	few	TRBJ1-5	TGTGCCAGCAGCTTGGGGACAGGGTATCAGCCCCAGCATTTT	CASSLGTGYQPQHF
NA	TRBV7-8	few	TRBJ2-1	TGTGCCAGCAGCTTAGAAGGGGGGACTACCTACAATGAGCAGTTCTTC	CASSLEGGTTYNEQFF
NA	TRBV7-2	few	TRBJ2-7	TGTGCCAGCAGCGGTAACGAGCAGTACTTC	CASSGNEQYF
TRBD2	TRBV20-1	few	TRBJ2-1	TGCAGTGCTAGAGATACTAGCGGGGTCCGCGAGCAGTTCTTC	CSARDTSGVREQFF
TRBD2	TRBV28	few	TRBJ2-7	TGTGCCAGTACGGGAGATTTCGGGAGGGCCTACGAGCAGTACTTC	CASTGDFGRAYEQYF
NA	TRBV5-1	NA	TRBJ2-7	TGCGCCAGCAGCCTAGACCTTCTCGAGGACGAGCAGTACTTC	CASSLDLLEDEQYF
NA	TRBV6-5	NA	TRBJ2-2	TGTGCCAGCAGTTACCCCGGGACTGGCACCGGGGAGCTGTTTTTT	CASSYPGTGTGELFF
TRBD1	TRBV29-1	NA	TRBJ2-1	TGCAGCGTTGAAGGGTGGGGACAGGTTGAGCAGTTCTTC	CSVEGWGQVEQFF
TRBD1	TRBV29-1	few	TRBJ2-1	TGCAGCGGCCGGACAGGGACCTACAATGAGCAGTTCTTC	CSGRTGTYNEQFF